The subject of this entry is one T cell receptor beta chain. It lacks a known antigen. Base qualities are missing; no much larger clone stands one base away. V gives up 3 bases and J gives up 10 bases, and the segment between their germline ends measures 18 bases. CDR3 length: 15 amino acids, cysteine to phenylalanine. Kept here is only the CDR3 DNA, which spans 45 bases and is read in frame from base 1. Sample time point, as interpreted from the label and publication: patch test 3, about 24 weeks after DPC sensitization. The treatment or condition label for this specimen denotes: therapeutic diphenylcyclopropenone sensitization with weekly scalp DPC. Blood at each patch-test visit was drawn before the patch test was applied. To be eligible, patients had to be aged 18 to 70, diagnosed with alopecia and judged suitable for DPC therapy, while pregnant patients were excluded. Total RNA was extracted from unfractionated whole blood that had been collected in Tempus Blood RNA tubes.

This sample is drawn from a study of human T cells and chemical hapten exposure (dated by TCRdb to the early 2020s). Looking at the study overall: For sensitization, 2% DPC in acetone was applied to an approximately 2 cm by approximately 2 cm area of upper inner arm skin. In alopecia patients, the study followed how the peripheral blood TCR repertoire changed in vivo over primary and secondary sensitization to diphenylcyclopropenone (DPC), a hapten. The mostly female patient cohort included alopecia areata with under or over 50% scalp involvement, alopecia totalis and alopecia universalis. Patch testing was done on the upper back using Finn chambers containing 0.01% DPC, and results were scored after 6 days according to International Contact Dermatitis Research Group standards. Blood samples were taken from patients before sensitization (week 0) and then at 2, 6 and about 24 weeks after DPC sensitization. Weekly therapeutic DPC doses were additionally applied to the scalp of patients throughout the roughly 24-week study period. About 27 alopecia patients gave blood for TCR sequencing at one to four time points (pre-sensitization, 2, 6 and 24 weeks). Libraries were combined into a pool for sequencing, and differences in TCR yield between samples came mainly from small differences in library volumes within the pool. What the authors observed across the whole study: Patch test score correlated positively with the number of PT1 expanded TCRs, reaching significance at thresholds 8, 16 and 32 but not at 4. Repeated subsampling changed both the strength of the expansion versus patch-test correlation and the threshold at which the correlation became significant. Alopecia, a presumed autoimmune disease, was present in all patients, so the immune response of the patients might differ from that of healthy individuals. DPC sensitization did not change the number of TCRs with a frequency above 1 in 1000, and there was no evidence of changes in global repertoire structure. Compared with pre-sensitization or healthy control sets, expanded TCRs formed significantly more large CDR3 similarity clusters, which is consistent with antigen-driven responses.

Libraries were constructed by RACE. Instrument used: NextSeq 500. During library preparation, unique molecular identifiers were attached to individual cDNA molecules so that TCRs could be counted in a quantitative, reproducible way. For every blood RNA sample, sequencing covered both the TCR alpha and TCR beta chains. As for the authors' bioinformatics: Samples had a median of roughly 98,000 TCRs, with a range from roughly 23,224 to 700,000. The Decombinator software suite was used to annotate the V, J and CDR3 of the TCR reads. For the PS versus PT1 abundance plots, all samples were subsampled to the same number of TCRs (28,000). Expanded TCRs were defined as absent before sensitization and observed at least eight times at the 2-week time point. The public sequencing data were trimmed at Q25 with fastp and processed into clonotypes with MiXCR by TCRdb, which kept only in-frame beta chains. Each CDR3 protein appears once, grouped with its most common genes and DNA. TCRdb, not the authors, supplied the V and J calls. The sample data list over 65,000 distinct CDR3 sequences, and around 10% of these were observed just once. More than 1.3% of the sample is in the top ten clones.

This sequence uses TRBV12-3 or TRBV12-4 and TRBJ1-4; the D gene is perhaps TRBD1, from 5 matching bases. The sequenced sample was whole blood, obtained in connection with sensitization to the hapten diphenylcyclopropenone (DPC). This clonotype originated in a woman between 45 and 60 years old with alopecia areata. Some clones in this sample may be carry-over from other donors' samples. The CDR3 region has the sequence CASSFGLGGARKLFF. Read as DNA, the sequence is TGTGCCAGCAGTTTTGGGCTGGGTGGGGCCCGAAAACTGTTTTTT.